Listed here is a single TCR beta chain. The repertoire was sequenced with immunoSEQ multiplex PCR; TCRdb's copy has only in-frame clones and lacks some. The sample gives around 57,000 clones, almost 95% of which show up once; 0.25% is in the top ten. The sample is drawn from a study of T cell changes during pregnancy in multiple sclerosis. V lost 0 bases to trimming and J lost 4 bases, with 15 bases between them. Germline V lookup: CDR1 MGHRA, CDR2 YSYEKL. There are 17 residues in the CDR3. The sample consisted of CD4+ T cells from peripheral blood mononuclear cells, taken in the third trimester of pregnancy. The chain joins TRBV4-1 to TRBJ1-4, with D hard to call. This TCR was recovered from a female donor with multiple sclerosis, enrolled in a pregnancy study. The CDR3 nucleotides are TGCGCCAGCAGCCAAGAGGCCTCTCAACACCTTAATGAAAAACTGTTTTTT. Its translation: CASSQEASQHLNEKLFF.